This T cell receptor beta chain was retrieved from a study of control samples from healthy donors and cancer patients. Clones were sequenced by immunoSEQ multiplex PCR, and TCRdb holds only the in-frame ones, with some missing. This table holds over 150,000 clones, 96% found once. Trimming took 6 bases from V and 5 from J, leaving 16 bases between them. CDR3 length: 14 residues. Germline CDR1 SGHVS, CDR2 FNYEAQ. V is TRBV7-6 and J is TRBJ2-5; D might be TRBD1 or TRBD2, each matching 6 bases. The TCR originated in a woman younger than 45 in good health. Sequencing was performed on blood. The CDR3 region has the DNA TGTGCCAGCAGAACCTACGGGGGCGGGGAGACCCAGTACTTC. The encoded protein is CASRTYGGGETQYF.